This T cell receptor (beta chain) emerged from a study of blood T cell repertoires in COVID-19. Study details: PBMCs, B-cell-depleted T cells, or T cells provided the cDNA or gDNA that made up the material.

Authors' analysis steps: Counts of nucleated cells, estimated from reference gene primer amplification, were obtained. Data came from immunoSEQ multiplex PCR; TCRdb stores just in-frame clones and leaves some out. V, J and clone size reflect that table, while D and trimming were determined from the DNA. The sample includes some 210,000 clones, roughly 87% of them seen just once. The germline CDR1 and CDR2 sequences are SGHDT and YYEEEE. CDR3 size: 14 residues. V lost 3 bases and J 1 base, leaving 10 bases between the germline ends. V is TRBV5-6 and J is TRBJ1-1; no clear D gene. This sequence was found in a man aged 18 to 30 with acute COVID-19. The sequencing input was PBMCs or T cells enriched from blood (not recorded which). This CDR3 is CASSSRSTNTEAFF. Written as DNA, the CDR3 is TGTGCCAGCAGCTCGAGGTCGACGAACACTGAAGCTTTCTTT.